Each of the 18 T cell receptor beta chains below was sequenced from the same sample in a study of beta chain features in type 1 diabetes. The study reverse transcribed the entire isolated RNA, so it sequenced expressed TCRB transcripts. Only in-frame clones appear in the TCRdb table, and some are missing; sequencing was by immunoSEQ multiplex PCR. This sample has tens of thousands of clones, with roughly 49% found just once. The specimen was central memory CD4+ T cells from blood. These receptors were collected from a woman between 18 and 29 years old in good health.

The V call is TRBV9, the J call TRBJ1-2; D uncertain. The germline CDR1 and CDR2 sequences are SGDLS and YYNGEE. Between the trimmed V and J ends, which lost 0 bases and 4 bases, there was a span of 7 bases. This CDR3 is built from 13 residues. The DNA of the CDR3 is TGTGCCAGCAGCGTAGCTGAGAGCTATGGCTACACCTTC. It yields the protein CASSVAESYGYTF.

V gene TRBV11-3 combines with J gene TRBJ2-7; tentatively, D is TRBD2 (6 bases). V shed 5 bases and J shed 6 bases, with 11 bases lying between them. This CDR3 is built from 12 residues. Germline V gene data show CDR1 as SGHNT and CDR2 as YENEEA. As DNA, the CDR3 is TGTGCCAGCAGCCCCTTGGGGGGCGAGCAGTACTTC. Encoded protein: CASSPLGGEQYF.

This clone was observed many times. This sequence joins TRBV19 and TRBJ1-2; the match to TRBD1 covers 8 bases. With V trimmed by 6 bases and J by 7 bases, 10 bases remained unmatched. There are 14 residues in the CDR3. In germline, CDR1 is LNHDA, CDR2 SQIVND (reference sequence). The CDR3 reads CASSPSTGVGGYTF. The CDR3 bases are TGTGCCAGTAGCCCCTCGACAGGGGTTGGTGGCTACACCTTC.

The CDR3 nucleotides read TGTGCCAGTAGTATAGGTGGTAGCGGGAGAGGTGAGCAGTTCTTC. This encodes CASSIGGSGRGEQFF. This chain links TRBV19 with TRBJ2-1; the match to TRBD2 covers 9 bases. CDR3 length equals 15 residues. Germline-derived CDR1 and CDR2 are LNHDA and SQIVND (reference sequence). V lost 1 base to trimming and J lost 9 bases; unmatched junction nucleotides: 7.

This clone was picked up a small number of times. This CDR3 is CASSQDLGAYEQYF. The CDR3 coding sequence is TGTGCCAGCAGCCAAGATCTGGGGGCTTACGAGCAGTACTTC. The V and J genes are TRBV4-2 and TRBJ2-7; tentative D call: TRBD1 (6 bases). The length of the CDR3 is 14 residues. V gave up 0 bases and J gave up 4 bases, with 10 bases separating them. CDR1 and CDR2 from the germline V gene are LGHNA and YNFKEQ.

This clone was picked up a small number of times. This chain connects TRBV25-1 to TRBJ2-3; D is perhaps TRBD2 (6 bases). Germline values: CDR1 MGHDK, CDR2 SYGVNS. The CDR3 runs 10 residues. With 8 bases removed from V and 7 bases from J, the gap between germline ends came to 7 bases. The CDR3 DNA follows: TGTGCCAGCGGCGGGAATACGCAGTATTTT. Translation gives CASGGNTQYF.

This clone came up a few times. The chain combines TRBV11-2 with TRBJ1-2; D is unclear. Germline assignment: CDR1 SGHAT and CDR2 FQNNGV. The CDR3 consists of 13 residues. V lost 7 bases and J lost 8, with 17 bases in between. Here the CDR3 DNA reads TGTGCCAGCACCTGGACGGGGAATGACGGCTACACCTTC. Amino acid sequence: CASTWTGNDGYTF.

There are a few counts of this clone. The chain recombines TRBV2 with TRBJ2-5; perhaps D is TRBD1 or TRBD2 (5 bases each). The end of the DNA aligns better with TRBJ2-7, so the J call may be wrong. Germline-derived CDR1 and CDR2 are SNHLY and FYNNEI. This CDR3 is built from 16 residues. The CDR3, as DNA: TGTGCCAGCAGACCCGTGACGCCCCTGGGGGCCTACGAGCAGTACTTC. Protein product: CASRPVTPLGAYEQYF.

The chain has TRBV7-2 and TRBJ1-3, with D unclear. Per germline, CDR1 SGHTA and CDR2 FQGNSA. V was shortened by 4 bases and J by 0 bases, with 16 bases between the two germline ends. CDR3 size: 17 residues. The CDR3 is CASSSGSARRSGNTIYF. Written as DNA, the CDR3 is TGTGCCAGCAGCTCCGGGTCAGCGAGACGCTCTGGAAACACCATATATTTT.

The chain couples TRBV2 to TRBJ2-3; maybe TRBD1 (6 bases). The V gene lost 4 bases and the J gene lost 1 base, with 9 bases spanning the gap. CDR3 length: 14 amino acids. The germline gives CDR1 SNHLY, CDR2 FYNNEI. CDR3 loop: CASSADRGTDTQYF. CDR3 sequence (DNA): TGTGCCAGCAGTGCGGACAGAGGCACAGATACGCAGTATTTT.

The chain employs TRBV2 and TRBJ2-3; unclear D gene. The V end was cut by 1 base, the J end by 5 bases, with 10 bases between. This CDR3 spans 14 amino acids. CDR1 and CDR2 (germline): SNHLY, FYNNEI. In nucleotides, the CDR3 is TGTGCCAGCAGTGAAGACCGTGGCGGAGATACGCAGTATTTT. Its translation: CASSEDRGGDTQYF.

The chain combines TRBV25-1 with TRBJ2-1; a possible D gene is TRBD2 (6 bases). Trimming cost V 7 bases and J 9 bases, with 16 bases left between them. Germline CDR1 and CDR2: MGHDK and SYGVNS. The CDR3 is made up of 13 amino acids. Written as DNA, the CDR3 is TGTGCCAGCACCCCCGGAGGGTCGGTTGAGCAGTTCTTC. It codes for CASTPGGSVEQFF.

The V call is TRBV27, the J call TRBJ2-5; 7 nucleotides agree with TRBD2. This CDR3 has 15 amino acids. The junction had 4 bases not matched to a gene; V was cut back by 3 bases and J by 0 bases. CDR1 MNHEY and CDR2 SMNVEV come from the germline V gene (reference sequence). CDR3 in DNA: TGTGCCAGCAGTTTCTCGGGACTATACCAAGAGACCCAGTACTTC. This translates into CASSFSGLYQETQYF.

The table lists this clone with a few counts. The chain links TRBV7-2 to TRBJ1-1, with a weak D call TRBD1 (6 bases). Germline loops: CDR1 SGHTA, CDR2 FQGNSA. The CDR3 runs to 15 residues. V lost 4 bases to trimming and J lost 4 bases, with 16 bases between them. The CDR3 nucleotides are TGTGCCAGCAGCTCATTGGGAGGGGGTCCCACTGAAGCTTTCTTT. This gives the protein CASSSLGGGPTEAFF.

CDR3 sequence: CASSEVPRGAIEAFF. The CDR3 DNA reads TGTGCCAGCAGTGAAGTCCCTCGGGGGGCCATTGAAGCTTTCTTT. The rearrangement uses TRBV6-1 and TRBJ1-1, with TRBD1 as a possible D gene (6 bases). V was cut by 1 base and J by 7 bases, with 16 bases left in between. The length of the CDR3 is 15 residues. Germline loops: CDR1 MNHNS, CDR2 SASEGT.

This clone was seen a handful of times. The gene calls are TRBV2 and TRBJ2-5, with 10 nucleotides matching TRBD1. The trim removed 9 bases at V and 4 bases at J, leaving 8 bases unmatched. Germline loops: CDR1 SNHLY, CDR2 FYNNEI. The CDR3 has 14 residues. Here the CDR3 reads CASKPTGGGETQYF. DNA for the CDR3: TGTGCCAGTAAACCGACAGGGGGCGGAGAGACCCAGTACTTC.

The CDR3 nucleotides are TGTGCCAGCCAGCCCGGGGACTCCTACAATGAGCAGTTCTTC. It is translated as CASQPGDSYNEQFF. The genes are TRBV6-5 and TRBJ2-1, with D possibly being TRBD2 (5 bases). Germline V lookup: CDR1 MNHEY, CDR2 SVGAGI. V was shortened by 8 bases and J by 0 bases, with 11 bases between the two germline ends. This CDR3 has 14 residues.

This chain joins TRBV27 and TRBJ1-6; TRBD1 aligns across 7 bases. The CDR3 loop spans 16 amino acids. The V gene's germline CDR1 is MNHEY and CDR2 SMNVEV (reference sequence). J was trimmed by 9 bases and V by 0 bases; bases with no gene match: 8. The CDR3 DNA follows: TGTGCCAGCAGTTTATCCCCAGGTTCAGGGGGTTCACCCCTCCACTTT. Protein: CASSLSPGSGGSPLHF.